Below, 17 T cell receptor beta chains from the same sample are listed, as sequenced in a study of CD8+ T cells in alopecia areata. As to treatment: oral pan-JAK inhibitor, 5-10 mg twice daily. cDNA reverse transcribed from extracted RNA served as the sequencing template. This table comes from immunoSEQ multiplex PCR, and its TCRdb copy is limited to in-frame clones, with some not included. The sample holds roughly 180,000 clones, 50% to 60% seen once. Sequenced here: CD4+ T cells sorted from blood, sampled at week 4, from a patient treated with tofacitinib. All receptors derive from a human donor with alopecia areata.

The chain has TRBV6-1 and TRBJ1-5, with 9 bases fitting TRBD1. The CDR3 is made up of 16 amino acids. The germline gives CDR1 MNHNS, CDR2 SASEGT. Trimming took 4 bases from V and 5 from J; bases not matched to a gene: 9. Here the CDR3 DNA reads TGTGCCAGCAGTGTTATACAGGGGGCTCGAGATCAGCCCCAGCATTTT. It translates to CASSVIQGARDQPQHF.

Notes on this clone: A read error may produce the germline difference seen at one junction end. The J gene is TRBJ1-2, the V gene TRBV29-1; D not certain. The CDR3 contains 8 residues. CDR1 SQVTM and CDR2 ANQGSEA come from the germline V gene. CDR3 residues: CSVDEARF. The CDR3 DNA is TGCAGCGTTGATGAGGCCCGCTTC.

The chain uses TRBV7-9 and TRBJ2-1; 10 bases align to TRBD1. The CDR3 is 15 residues long. V was clipped by 8 bases and J by 4 bases; unmatched bases: 8. The germline V gene has CDR1 SEHNR and CDR2 FQNEAQ (reference sequence). CDR3 nucleotide sequence: TGTGCCAGCTCAGGGGACAGGGGATTTTACAATGAGCAGTTCTTC. It yields the protein CASSGDRGFYNEQFF. Variable domain in full (rest from reference TRBV7-9 and TRBJ2-1): DTGVSQNPRHKITKRGQNVTFRCDPISEHNRLYWYRQTLGQGPEFLTYFQNEAQLEKSRLLSDRFSAERPKGSFSTLEIQRTEQGDSAMYLCASSGDRGFYNEQFFGPGTRLTVL.

CDR3 in amino acids: CASRGGTGLSQPQHF. In nucleotides, the CDR3 is TGTGCCAGCAGGGGGGGGACAGGCCTGAGTCAGCCCCAGCATTTT. This chain links TRBV6-5 with TRBJ1-5; 8 bases fit TRBD1. V shed 6 bases, J shed 6 bases, and the junction held 10 bases outside the gene matches. Germline V gene sequence: CDR1 MNHEY, CDR2 SVGAGI. The CDR3 spans 15 residues.

This clone has just a few counts. V gene TRBV5-1 combines with J gene TRBJ2-1, with a possible D match to TRBD1 (6 bases). This CDR3 has 14 amino acids. The V gene lost 2 bases and the J gene lost 9 bases, with 15 bases spanning the gap. The germline gives CDR1 SGHRS, CDR2 YFSETQ. CDR3 in amino acids: CASSLSWTDSEQFF. The CDR3 region has the DNA TGCGCCAGCAGCTTATCCTGGACAGATAGTGAGCAGTTCTTC. The entire variable domain, with the rest obtained from reference TRBV5-1 and TRBJ2-1, is as follows: KAGVTQTPRYLIKTRGQQVTLSCSPISGHRSVSWYQQTPGQGLQFLFEYFSETQRNKGNFPGRFSGRQFSNSRSEMNVSTLELGDSALYLCASSLSWTDSEQFFGPGTRLTVL.

The chain joins TRBV19 to TRBJ1-1, with a weak D call TRBD1 (5 bases). The V gene's germline CDR1 is LNHDA and CDR2 SQIVND (reference sequence). The CDR3 totals 11 residues. Trimming removed 9 bases at V and 7 bases at J, with 12 bases between. CDR3 loop: CASARDVEAFF. The CDR3 bases are TGTGCCAGCGCCAGGGACGTTGAAGCTTTCTTT.

This rearrangement joins TRBV29-1 to TRBJ2-3, with D perhaps matching TRBD1 (5 bases). Trimming took off 4 bases at V and 6 bases at J, with 14 bases between the two ends. The germline gives CDR1 SQVTM, CDR2 ANQGSEA. The CDR3 loop spans 13 amino acids. CDR3 sequence: CSVGQNLLDTQYF. In DNA form, the CDR3 reads TGCAGCGTTGGACAGAACCTTTTGGATACGCAGTATTTT.

This clone has a handful of counts. The V call is TRBV23-1, the J call TRBJ1-5; TRBD1 aligns across 7 bases. TRBV23-1 is an ORF, with its function uncertain. The CDR3 spans 18 residues. V was clipped by 2 bases and J by 2 bases; unmatched bases: 12. CDR3 in amino acids: CASSQGQGGFVGNQPQHF. The CDR3 bases are TGCGCCAGCAGTCAAGGGCAGGGGGGCTTTGTTGGCAATCAGCCCCAGCATTTT.

The chain is built from TRBV7-3 and TRBJ1-5; the D gene is possibly TRBD1 (6 bases). CDR3 length: 13 amino acids. CDR1 SGHTA and CDR2 FQGTGA come from the germline V gene. The V end was cut by 5 bases, the J end by 5 bases, with 10 bases between. The CDR3 coding sequence is TGTGCCAGCAGCCCCGAGGGGGATCAGCCCCAGCATTTT. It is translated as CASSPEGDQPQHF.

This chain links TRBV2 with TRBJ1-2, with D hard to call. Trimming took off 2 bases at V and 3 bases at J, with 4 bases between the two ends. The CDR3 has 12 residues. Germline-derived CDR1 and CDR2 are SNHLY and FYNNEI. The chain's CDR3 is CASSEMDYGYTF. The DNA of the CDR3 is TGTGCCAGCAGTGAAATGGACTATGGCTACACCTTC.

V and J are TRBV6-5 and TRBJ2-7; D remains unclear. In germline, CDR1 is MNHEY, CDR2 SVGAGI. This CDR3 has 14 residues. The V and J ends lost 2 bases and 7 bases respectively, with 15 bases between them. Written as DNA, the CDR3 is TGTGCCAGCAGTTACACGGACCGAACTTGGGAGCAGTACTTC. It translates to CASSYTDRTWEQYF.

This clone showed up just a few times. This chain uses TRBV25-1 with TRBJ2-1; TRBD2 matches at 7 bases. The germline V gene has CDR1 MGHDK and CDR2 SYGVNS. The CDR3 totals 13 residues. With 3 bases clipped from V and 9 bases from J, the junction kept 5 bases outside the gene matches. CDR3 residues: CASSEGGRGEQFF. The CDR3 DNA follows: TGTGCCAGCAGTGAGGGAGGGAGGGGTGAGCAGTTCTTC.

The rearrangement links TRBV2 to TRBJ2-5; D call uncertain. Germline values: CDR1 SNHLY, CDR2 FYNNEI. This CDR3 contains 11 residues. Trimming removed 4 bases from V and 7 bases from J, with 7 bases in between. The CDR3 region has the DNA TGTGCCAGCAGTGCCAAGGGGACCCAGTACTTC. Its protein product is CASSAKGTQYF.

The chain has TRBV13 and TRBJ2-1; unclear D gene. There are 12 residues in the CDR3. V dropped 5 bases and J dropped 7 bases, with 9 bases sitting between them. Per the germline V gene, CDR1 is PRHDT and CDR2 is FYEKMQ (reference sequence). CDR3 DNA sequence: TGTGCCAGCAGCACCCTGCGGAATGAGCAGTTCTTC. Translated: CASSTLRNEQFF.

The V and J genes are TRBV30 and TRBJ1-5; TRBD1 is a possible D gene (6 bases). Trimming pared 5 bases from V and 2 bases from J, leaving 16 bases between. This CDR3 region has 15 residues. Germline V gives CDR1 GTSNPN, CDR2 SVGIG (reference sequence). The DNA for the CDR3 is TGTGCCTGGGAACCGACAGGCTGGGGCAATCAGCCCCAGCATTTT. It translates to CAWEPTGWGNQPQHF.

The rearrangement links TRBV2 to TRBJ2-5; 8 bases line up with TRBD2. Trimming at V came to 6 bases and at J to 4 bases, leaving 7 bases not matched to a gene. Germline V gene data show CDR1 as SNHLY and CDR2 as FYNNEI. The CDR3 is 14 residues long. The DNA of the CDR3 is TGTGCCAGCAGCCGGGGGGGCGGTGGAGAGACCCAGTACTTC. Amino acids: CASSRGGGGETQYF.

This chain joins TRBV27 and TRBJ2-3; 7 bases match TRBD1. Germline values: CDR1 MNHEY, CDR2 SMNVEV (reference sequence). The length of the CDR3 is 14 residues. V shed 7 bases and J 2 bases; nucleotides not matched to a gene: 6. CDR3 coding DNA: TGTGCCAGCATCACAGGGGACATCACAGATACGCAGTATTTT. It encodes CASITGDITDTQYF.